The rows below give T cell receptor beta chains drawn from one sample of a study of CD8+ T cells in alopecia areata. TCRdb's table, derived via immunoSEQ multiplex PCR, lists solely in-frame clones and lacks some. Of about 180,000 clones in the sample, roughly 60% are singletons; the top ten hold more than 1.5%. Sequencing used CD4+ T cells sorted from blood, obtained at week 0. These receptors all come from a human donor with alopecia areata. Both conserved end residues are part of each CDR3. The order of the fields is D gene, clone size, V gene, CDR3 length, J gene, CDR3 protein, CDR3 DNA. D genes are given only for firm matches. The size field is filled for only some rows; it gives once, few, many or a size class.

>TRBD1|-|TRBV5-1|14|TRBJ2-7
CASSAGTGRGEQYF
TGCGCCAGCAGCGCCGGGACAGGCCGAGGAGAGCAGTACTTC
>TRBD2|-|TRBV7-3|15|TRBJ2-1
CASSQRLAGHNEQFF
TGTGCCAGCAGCCAAAGACTAGCGGGGCACAATGAGCAGTTCTTC
>-|-|TRBV20-1|11|TRBJ2-3
CSVIARDTQYF
TGCAGTGTAATAGCCCGGGATACGCAGTATTTT
>TRBD1|few|TRBV2|13|TRBJ2-5
CARTQGAQETQYF
TGTGCCAGAACTCAGGGGGCCCAAGAGACCCAGTACTTC
>TRBD1|few|TRBV5-6|13|TRBJ2-5
CASSTQGVETQYF
TGTGCCAGCAGCACACAGGGGGTGGAGACCCAGTACTTC
>-|-|TRBV30|14|TRBJ1-2
CAWSVPGKLYGYTF
TGTGCCTGGAGTGTGCCAGGGAAGCTCTATGGCTACACCTTC
>-|-|TRBV7-2|14|TRBJ1-2
CASSLARPGYGYTF
TGTGCCAGCAGCTTAGCGAGGCCAGGGTATGGCTACACCTTC
>-|-|TRBV30|13|TRBJ2-7
CAWSPGTHVEQYF
TGTGCCTGGAGTCCCGGGACTCATGTAGAGCAGTACTTC
>-|-|TRBV13|14|TRBJ1-1
CASSLAKVNTEAFF
TGTGCCAGCAGCTTAGCAAAGGTGAACACTGAAGCTTTCTTT
>-|-|TRBV30|11|TRBJ1-1
CAWRARTEAFF
TGTGCCTGGAGGGCCAGAACTGAAGCTTTCTTT
>-|-|TRBV29-1|12|TRBJ1-2
CSVYLMSVGYTF
TGCAGCGTCTATCTAATGTCCGTGGGCTACACCTTC
>-|-|TRBV2|11|TRBJ2-7
CASSPFGEQYF
TGTGCCAGCAGCCCGTTCGGCGAGCAGTACTTC
>-|few|TRBV29-1|12|TRBJ1-3
CSVQSSGNTIYF
TGCAGCGTCCAGAGCTCTGGAAACACCATATATTTT
>TRBD2|-|TRBV9|16|TRBJ2-5
CASSGASGATQETQYF
TGTGCCAGCAGCGGAGCTAGCGGGGCCACACAAGAGACCCAGTACTTC
>-|-|TRBV29-1|13|TRBJ2-5
CSVPNLGQETQYF
TGCAGCGTTCCCAATCTGGGCCAAGAGACCCAGTACTTC
>TRBD1|few|TRBV6-5|13|TRBJ1-5
CASSNTGAEPQHF
TGTGCCAGCAGCAACACAGGGGCAGAGCCCCAGCATTTT
>-|-|TRBV4-3|15|TRBJ2-5
CASSQARRGGETQYF
TGCGCCAGCAGCCAGGCCCGCAGGGGCGGGGAGACCCAGTACTTC
>-|few|TRBV1|16|TRBJ2-1
CTSSQSSGGAINEQFF
TGCACCAGCAGCCAATCCAGCGGGGGGGCGATCAATGAGCAGTTCTTC
>TRBD1|few|TRBV29-1|13|TRBJ2-7
CSVATTTGQEQYF
TGCAGCGTTGCGACGACGACAGGGCAAGAGCAGTACTTC
>TRBD1|-|TRBV5-4|17|TRBJ1-2
CASSSGMDRGHLFGYTF
TGTGCCAGCAGCTCCGGAATGGACAGGGGGCATCTCTTTGGCTACACCTTC
>-|-|TRBV5-1|15|TRBJ1-2
CASSSGSRRTDGYTF
TGCGCCAGCAGCTCGGGGTCGCGACGGACAGATGGCTACACCTTC
>-|-|TRBV9|13|TRBJ1-5
CASSVDIGQPQHF
TGTGCCAGCAGCGTAGACATCGGCCAGCCCCAGCATTTT
>TRBD1|-|TRBV25-1|15|TRBJ2-5
CASSGVQGKTETQYF
TGTGCCAGCAGTGGGGTACAGGGGAAGACGGAGACCCAGTACTTC